This T cell receptor (beta chain) was profiled in a study of T cell responses to AZD1222 COVID-19 vaccine. Study observations and caveats: Possibly, clonal diversity was underestimated; donors were largely white British and included more females. Nearly half of spike-specific TCRs reportedly target unmutated variant regions. Only a handful of AZD1222 recipients, several in all, had baseline seropositivity. Repertoire sampling happened only post peak T cell response.

Notes on this clone: Its cognate antigen is unknown.

The CDR3 is 14 residues long. V shed 1 base and J 9 bases; nucleotides not matched to a gene: 6. Germline V lookup: CDR1 SGHTA, CDR2 FQGNSA. Some clones are missing from TCRdb's copy, which holds only in-frame ones; the method was immunoSEQ multiplex PCR. This table has more than 70,000 clones, more than 75% appearing once. The chain uses TRBV7-2 and TRBJ2-1; 7 bases agree with TRBD2. Sample: peripheral blood, taken on day 0 of AZD1222 vaccination. This TCR came from an adult in good health. The CDR3 region is CASSLGSQRGEQFF. The CDR3 nucleotides read TGTGCCAGCAGCTTAGGGTCGCAGCGGGGTGAGCAGTTCTTC.